These 31 T cell receptor beta chains came from one sample sequenced in a study of early T cells in non-severe SARS-CoV-2 infection. TCRdb ran MiXCR on the 5' RACE reads and lists one entry per CDR3 protein. The sample gives some 64,000 distinct CDR3 sequences, 15% to 20% of which show up once; 8% to 10% is in the top ten. This specimen was whole blood, taken at baseline. Receptors were obtained from an adult who was a healthcare worker with PCR-confirmed SARS-CoV-2 infection or an uninfected control (not recorded which).

V is TRBV14 and J is TRBJ2-3, with D hard to call. The CDR3 has 13 amino acids. The V gene's germline CDR1 is SGHDN and CDR2 FVKESK. V lost 2 bases to trimming and J lost 0 bases, with 3 bases between them. CDR3 residues: CASSQQSTDTQYF. In DNA form, the CDR3 reads TGTGCCAGCAGCCAACAAAGCACAGATACGCAGTATTTT.

This clonotype came up a few times. The chain combines TRBV28 with TRBJ1-4; a weak D match, TRBD1 (5 bases). This CDR3 region has 17 residues. V was cut by 5 bases and J by 4 bases, with 20 bases left in between. Germline CDR1 is MDHEN and CDR2 is SYDVKM. The CDR3 DNA reads TGTGCCAGCAGTACCCAGACGAGGGGCGGAAATAATGAAAAACTGTTTTTT. It translates to CASSTQTRGGNNEKLFF.

The chain couples TRBV18 to TRBJ2-2; maybe TRBD2 (5 bases). This CDR3 is built from 15 residues. CDR1 and CDR2 from the germline V gene are KGHSH and LQKENI. Trimming left V 3 bases short and J 2 bases short, with 10 bases between. For the CDR3, the DNA is TGTGCCAGCTCACCCGGAGGTACCAACACCGGGGAGCTGTTTTTT. This gives the protein CASSPGGTNTGELFF.

This chain uses TRBV6-5 with TRBJ2-7; 8 bases match TRBD2. Germline V gene sequence: CDR1 MNHEY, CDR2 SVGAGI. This CDR3 comprises 15 residues. V was clipped by 5 bases and J by 2 bases; unmatched bases: 8. The CDR3 reads CASSPRLAKTYEQYF. CDR3 DNA: TGTGCCAGCAGTCCCCGACTAGCGAAGACCTACGAGCAGTACTTC.

This clonotype was observed a handful of times. The chain carries TRBV28 and TRBJ2-1; 8 nucleotides agree with TRBD1. CDR1 is MDHEN and CDR2 is SYDVKM in the germline V gene. Trimming cost V 5 bases and J 5 bases; bases outside gene matches: 11. This CDR3 region has 16 residues. CDR3 coding DNA: TGTGCCAGCAGTAAGGACAGGGCGTTTGAGGACAATGAGCAGTTCTTC. Its protein is CASSKDRAFEDNEQFF.

Only a few counts were recorded for this clonotype. V usage is TRBV9 and J usage is TRBJ2-2; D is uncertain. Germline V gene sequence: CDR1 SGDLS, CDR2 YYNGEE. This CDR3 is built from 13 residues. The germline V and J ends were trimmed by 5 bases and 4 bases, with 9 bases remaining between them. CDR3 DNA: TGTGCCAGCAGGCACGAGCCCACCGGGGAGCTGTTTTTT. Protein: CASRHEPTGELFF.

This clonotype was seen more than once but under ten times. This rearrangement joins TRBV20-1 to TRBJ1-5; D not resolved. CDR1 is DFQATT and CDR2 is SNEGSKA in the germline V gene (reference sequence). The V gene lost 5 bases and the J gene lost 0 bases, with 14 bases spanning the gap. This CDR3 spans 15 amino acids. In DNA, the CDR3 is TGCAGTGCTCTACGGGCCTTCGATAGCAATCAGCCCCAGCATTTT. It codes for CSALRAFDSNQPQHF.

The V gene is TRBV19, the J gene TRBJ1-2; D may be TRBD1 (6 bases). CDR3 size: 13 residues. Trimming left V 3 bases short and J 4 bases short, with 9 bases between. Germline lookup yields CDR1 LNHDA and CDR2 SQIVND (reference sequence). Written as DNA, the CDR3 is TGTGCCAGTAGTATCCAGGGGCCCTATGGCTACACCTTC. As protein: CASSIQGPYGYTF. Looking up the rest from reference TRBV19 and TRBJ1-2 gives the full variable domain: DGGITQSPKYLFRKEGQNVTLSCEQNLNHDAMYWYRQDPGQGLRLIYYSQIVNDFQKGDIAEGYSVSREKKESFPLTVTSAQKNPTAFYLCASSIQGPYGYTFGSGTRLTVV.

V is TRBV5-5 and J is TRBJ2-1, with 8 bases lining up with TRBD2. Trimming cost V 2 bases and J 4 bases; bases outside gene matches: 5. Germline V gives CDR1 SGHKS, CDR2 YYEKEE (reference sequence). The CDR3 runs to 15 residues. Here the CDR3 DNA reads TGTGCCAGCAGCTTCCCGCGACTAGCGTACAATGAGCAGTTCTTC. Translated: CASSFPRLAYNEQFF.

The V gene is TRBV29-1, the J gene TRBJ1-2; D is undetermined. This CDR3 is 12 amino acids long. Deletions cut 3 bases from V and 4 bases from J, with 9 bases between. Germline V CDR1 and CDR2: SQVTM, ANQGSEA. The CDR3 spells CSVEGFLYGYTF. The CDR3 DNA is TGCAGCGTTGAGGGTTTTCTCTATGGCTACACCTTC.

In this sample, this clonotype turned up many times. This chain links TRBV29-1 with TRBJ2-7, with 7 bases identical to TRBD1. CDR1 is SQVTM and CDR2 is ANQGSEA in the germline V gene. The CDR3 consists of 11 residues. V shed 7 bases, J shed 6 bases, and the junction held 6 bases outside the gene matches. This chain's CDR3 is CSAGDRGEQYF. The DNA for the CDR3 is TGCAGCGCTGGGGACAGAGGCGAGCAGTACTTC.

J is TRBJ2-7 and V is TRBV7-2; TRBD1 or TRBD2 may be the D gene (5 bases each). The V gene's germline CDR1 is SGHTA and CDR2 FQGNSA. The CDR3 loop spans 15 amino acids. Trimming left V 7 bases short and J 6 bases short, with 22 bases between. CDR3 loop: CASTGSGRQGPEQYF. CDR3 nucleotides: TGTGCCAGCACCGGGTCGGGGCGGCAAGGCCCCGAGCAGTACTTC. The full variable domain, its missing parts supplied by reference TRBV7-2 and TRBJ2-7, is GAGVSQSPSNKVTEKGKDVELRCDPISGHTALYWYRQSLGQGLEFLIYFQGNSAPDKSGLPSDRFSAERTGGSVSTLTIQRTQQEDSAVYLCASTGSGRQGPEQYFGPGTRLTVT.

This clonotype was counted once. This chain uses TRBV7-7 with TRBJ2-7, with D hard to call. CDR3 length equals 13 residues. The germline V and J ends were trimmed by 5 bases and 3 bases, with 11 bases remaining between them. The germline V gene has CDR1 SSHAT and CDR2 FNYEAQ (reference sequence). CDR3 DNA: TGTGCCAGCAGCCGATCGGAGAGCTACGAGCAGTACTTC. Protein product: CASSRSESYEQYF. Supplemented by reference TRBV7-7 and TRBJ2-7, the full variable domain reads GAGVSQSPRYKVTKRGQDVTLRCDPISSHATLYWYQQALGQGPEFLTYFNYEAQPDKSGLPSDRFSAERPEGSISTLTIQRTEQRDSAMYRCASSRSESYEQYFGPGTRLTVT.

Ten or more counts support this clonotype. The chain recombines TRBV10-3 with TRBJ2-2; 10 bases line up with TRBD1. Germline assignment: CDR1 ENHRY and CDR2 SYGVKD. V was clipped by 4 bases and J by 3 bases; unmatched bases: 2. The CDR3 totals 15 residues. The CDR3 spells CAISGQGADTGELFF. CDR3 nucleotides: TGTGCCATCAGTGGACAGGGGGCGGACACCGGGGAGCTGTTTTTT.

This chain uses TRBV11-3 with TRBJ1-6; no clear D gene. The V gene lost 1 base and the J gene lost 5 bases, with 6 bases spanning the gap. The germline gives CDR1 SGHNT, CDR2 YENEEA. CDR3 length: 14 residues. The CDR3 region has the DNA TGTGCCAGCAGCTTAGGGGGTGATAATTCACCCCTCCACTTT. Its translation is CASSLGGDNSPLHF.

The sample holds a few counts of this clonotype. The rearrangement links TRBV18 to TRBJ2-2, with TRBD1 identical over 7 bases. Germline assignment: CDR1 KGHSH and CDR2 LQKENI. The length of the CDR3 is 14 residues. The junction had 3 bases not matched to a gene; V was cut back by 4 bases and J by 4 bases. CDR3 bases: TGTGCCAGCTCACTCCGGACAGGCACCGGGGAGCTGTTTTTT. As protein: CASSLRTGTGELFF. The whole variable domain, remainder taken from reference TRBV18 and TRBJ2-2, is NAGVMQNPRHLVRRRGQEARLRCSPMKGHSHVYWYRQLPEEGLKFMVYLQKENIIDESGMPKERFSAEFPKEGPSILRIQQVVRGDSAAYFCASSLRTGTGELFFGEGSRLTVL.

This chain connects TRBV6-1 to TRBJ1-1; 11 bases line up with TRBD1. The V and J ends lost 5 bases and 6 bases, in that order; junction bases with no gene match: 5. There are 14 residues in the CDR3. Germline V gene lookup returns CDR1 MNHNS and CDR2 SASEGT. The CDR3 DNA is TGTGCCAGCAGTCGGACAGGGGGCAATCCTGAAGCTTTCTTT. Translated: CASSRTGGNPEAFF.

This clonotype was observed at least ten times. The genes are TRBV6-6 and TRBJ1-3; no reliable D call. The CDR3 has 15 amino acids. Trimming took off 5 bases at V and 0 bases at J, with 11 bases between the two ends. From germline, CDR1 is MNHNY and CDR2 SVGAGI (reference sequence). The CDR3 bases are TGTGCCAGCAGTCCCCGGACCGGCTCTGGAAACACCATATATTTT. Its protein product is CASSPRTGSGNTIYF.

The rearrangement links TRBV6-5 to TRBJ1-6, with D maybe TRBD1 (6 bases). V was trimmed by 2 bases and J by 0 bases, leaving 11 bases between them. The CDR3 loop spans 17 amino acids. Germline lookup yields CDR1 MNHEY and CDR2 SVGAGI. The CDR3 protein is CASSYRQVPSYNSPLHF. DNA for the CDR3: TGTGCCAGCAGTTACCGACAGGTTCCCTCCTATAATTCACCCCTCCACTTT.

This clonotype showed up many times. The V and J genes are TRBV9 and TRBJ2-3; no clear D. Germline V lookup: CDR1 SGDLS, CDR2 YYNGEE. The CDR3 runs to 13 residues. The V and J ends lost 0 bases and 7 bases respectively, with 9 bases between them. CDR3 sequence reads: CASSVGGQYTQYF. The CDR3 nucleotides are TGTGCCAGCAGCGTAGGTGGCCAATATACGCAGTATTTT.

The rearrangement joins TRBV7-8 to TRBJ2-1; possibly TRBD1 for D (6 bases). This CDR3 comprises 15 residues. V was trimmed by 2 bases and J by 2 bases, leaving 10 bases between them. Germline assignment: CDR1 SGHVS and CDR2 FQNEAQ. The CDR3 bases are TGTGCCAGCAGCTTATATGGGGGCCCCTACAATGAGCAGTTCTTC. Its translation: CASSLYGGPYNEQFF.

V usage is TRBV27 and J usage is TRBJ1-1; TRBD1 might be the D (5 bases). CDR1 MNHEY and CDR2 SMNVEV come from the germline V gene (reference sequence). The CDR3 length is 13 residues. V lost 3 bases, J lost 5 bases, and 10 bases lay in between. The CDR3 loop is CASSLGRMTEAFF. CDR3 nucleotide sequence: TGTGCCAGCAGTTTGGGGCGAATGACTGAAGCTTTCTTT.

This clonotype was detected many times. The chain combines TRBV4-2 with TRBJ1-1; weak D call: TRBD1 (6 bases). In germline, CDR1 is LGHNA, CDR2 YNFKEQ. This CDR3 is 14 amino acids long. V was pared by 0 bases and J by 6 bases, with 11 bases between. As DNA, the CDR3 is TGTGCCAGCAGCCAAGAGCTGGGGGCAGCTGAAGCTTTCTTT. Amino acids: CASSQELGAAEAFF.

This clonotype was seen a few times. The chain uses TRBV12-3 or TRBV12-4 and TRBJ2-5; D not certain. The germline V and J ends were trimmed by 6 bases and 2 bases, with 19 bases remaining between them. The CDR3 runs 16 residues. Written as DNA, the CDR3 is TGTGCCAGCAGCCCACGGCCTACATACAAACAAGAGACCCAGTACTTC. It yields the protein CASSPRPTYKQETQYF.

This clonotype was recorded at least ten times. The chain carries TRBV29-1 and TRBJ2-7, with 7 bases fitting TRBD1. V was clipped by 7 bases and J by 3 bases; unmatched bases: 6. This CDR3 comprises 12 residues. From germline, CDR1 is SQVTM and CDR2 ANQGSEA. The CDR3 sequence is CSAEGQNYEQYF. Here the CDR3 DNA reads TGCAGCGCAGAGGGACAGAACTACGAGCAGTACTTC.

CDR3 sequence reads: CASSQTGTGEQNIQYF. CDR3 DNA: TGTGCCAGCAGCCAGACCGGGACAGGGGAGCAAAACATTCAGTACTTC. This chain links TRBV11-2 with TRBJ2-4; 10 nucleotides agree with TRBD1. The CDR3 is 16 amino acids. V was clipped by 5 bases and J by 5 bases; unmatched bases: 9. Germline CDR1 and CDR2: SGHAT and FQNNGV.

This clonotype was counted only a few times. V gene TRBV9 combines with J gene TRBJ2-5; possible D gene TRBD1, 6 bases. This CDR3 region has 14 residues. With 2 bases removed from V and 1 base from J, the gap between germline ends came to 9 bases. Per the germline V gene, CDR1 is SGDLS and CDR2 is YYNGEE. CDR3 DNA sequence: TGTGCCAGCAGCGTTGGGGGCGGCCAAGAGACCCAGTACTTC. As protein: CASSVGGGQETQYF. Looking up the rest from reference TRBV9 and TRBJ2-5 gives the full variable domain: DSGVTQTPKHLITATGQRVTLRCSPRSGDLSVYWYQQSLDQGLQFLIQYYNGEERAKGNILERFSAQQFPDLHSELNLSSLELGDSALYFCASSVGGGQETQYFGPGTRLLVL.

The chain has TRBV6-4 and TRBJ2-7, with D perhaps matching TRBD1 or TRBD2 (6 bases each). This CDR3 contains 14 residues. CDR1 is MRHNA and CDR2 is SNTAGT in the germline V gene. The V end was cut by 4 bases, the J end by 0 bases, with 10 bases between. The CDR3 here is CASSAGGSSYEQYF. The DNA of the CDR3 is TGTGCCAGCAGTGCCGGGGGCAGCTCCTACGAGCAGTACTTC.

This chain links TRBV7-2 with TRBJ2-3; D uncertain. The germline V gene has CDR1 SGHTA and CDR2 FQGNSA. The CDR3 length is 15 residues. Trimming pared 2 bases from V and 4 bases from J, leaving 13 bases between. CDR3 amino acids: CASSLFGEIADTQYF. In DNA form, the CDR3 reads TGTGCCAGCAGCTTATTTGGCGAAATCGCAGATACGCAGTATTTT.

This clonotype has only a few counts. The chain combines TRBV5-4 with TRBJ1-2; tentatively, D is TRBD1 (5 bases). V gave up 0 bases and J gave up 4 bases, with 13 bases separating them. Germline loops: CDR1 SGHNT, CDR2 YYREEE (reference sequence). The CDR3 runs to 15 residues. DNA for the CDR3: TGTGCCAGCAGCTTGGGACAGAAGGTGACCTATGGCTACACCTTC. Translating it yields CASSLGQKVTYGYTF.

This chain connects TRBV18 to TRBJ2-4; TRBD1 matches at 9 bases. With V trimmed by 3 bases and J by 0 bases, 3 bases remained unmatched. The CDR3 sequence is 16 residues long. CDR1 is KGHSH, CDR2 LQKENI, per germline. The CDR3: CASSPGQGLAKNIQYF. In nucleotides, the CDR3 is TGTGCCAGCTCACCGGGACAGGGACTAGCCAAAAACATTCAGTACTTC.